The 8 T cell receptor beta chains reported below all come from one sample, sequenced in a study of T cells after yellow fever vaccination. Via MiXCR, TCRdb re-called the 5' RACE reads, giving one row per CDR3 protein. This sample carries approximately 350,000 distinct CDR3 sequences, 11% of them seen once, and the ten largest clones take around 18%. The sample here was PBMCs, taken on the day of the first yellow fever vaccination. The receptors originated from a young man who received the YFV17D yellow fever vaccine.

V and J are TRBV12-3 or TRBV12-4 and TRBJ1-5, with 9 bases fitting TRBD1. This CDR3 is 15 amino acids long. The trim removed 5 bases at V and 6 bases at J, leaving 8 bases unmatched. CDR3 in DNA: TGTGCCAGCAGTCAAGGACAGGGGCGACGTCAGCCCCAGCATTTT. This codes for CASSQGQGRRQPQHF.

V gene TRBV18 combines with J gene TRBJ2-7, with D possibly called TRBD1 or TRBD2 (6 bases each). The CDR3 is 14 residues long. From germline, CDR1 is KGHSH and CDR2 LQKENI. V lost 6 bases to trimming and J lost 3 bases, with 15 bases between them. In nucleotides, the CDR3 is TGTGCCAGCTCTCACGGAGGGGGAGGCTACGAGCAGTACTTC. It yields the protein CASSHGGGGYEQYF.

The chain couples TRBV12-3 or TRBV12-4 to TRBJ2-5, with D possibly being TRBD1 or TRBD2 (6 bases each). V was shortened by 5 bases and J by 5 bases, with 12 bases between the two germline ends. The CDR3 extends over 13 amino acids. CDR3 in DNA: TGTGCCAGCAGTGACGGGGGCGTGGAGACCCAGTACTTC. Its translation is CASSDGGVETQYF.

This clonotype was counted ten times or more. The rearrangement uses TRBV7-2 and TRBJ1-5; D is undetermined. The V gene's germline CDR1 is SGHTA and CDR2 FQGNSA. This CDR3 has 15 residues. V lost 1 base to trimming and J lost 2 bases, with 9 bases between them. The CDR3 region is CASSLGQSGNQPQHF. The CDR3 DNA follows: TGTGCCAGCAGCTTAGGACAATCTGGCAATCAGCCCCAGCATTTT.

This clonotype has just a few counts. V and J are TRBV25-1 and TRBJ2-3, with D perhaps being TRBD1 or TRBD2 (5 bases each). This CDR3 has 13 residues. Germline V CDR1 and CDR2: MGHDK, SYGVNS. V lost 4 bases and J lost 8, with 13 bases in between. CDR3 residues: CASSVGTETTQYF. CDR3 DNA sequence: TGTGCCAGCAGTGTGGGGACGGAGACTACGCAGTATTTT. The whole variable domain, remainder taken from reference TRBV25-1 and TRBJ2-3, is EADIYQTPRYLVIGTGKKITLECSQTMGHDKMYWYQQDPGMELHLIHYSYGVNSTEKGDLSSESTVSRIRTEHFPLTLESARPSHTSQYLCASSVGTETTQYFGPGTRLTVL.

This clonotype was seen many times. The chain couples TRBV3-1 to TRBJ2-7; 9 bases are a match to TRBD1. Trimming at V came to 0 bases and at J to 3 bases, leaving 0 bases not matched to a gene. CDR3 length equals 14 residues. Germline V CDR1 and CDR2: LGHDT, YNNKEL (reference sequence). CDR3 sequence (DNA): TGTGCCAGCAGCCAAGAGACAGGGGGCTACGAGCAGTACGTC. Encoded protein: CASSQETGGYEQYV.

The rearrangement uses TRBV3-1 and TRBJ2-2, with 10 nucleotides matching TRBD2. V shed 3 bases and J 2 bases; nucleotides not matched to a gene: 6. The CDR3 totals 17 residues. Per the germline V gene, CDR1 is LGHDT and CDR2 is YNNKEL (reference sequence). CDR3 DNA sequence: TGTGCCAGCAGCCATGGGCTAGCGGGGGCAAACACCGGGGAGCTGTTTTTT. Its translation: CASSHGLAGANTGELFF.

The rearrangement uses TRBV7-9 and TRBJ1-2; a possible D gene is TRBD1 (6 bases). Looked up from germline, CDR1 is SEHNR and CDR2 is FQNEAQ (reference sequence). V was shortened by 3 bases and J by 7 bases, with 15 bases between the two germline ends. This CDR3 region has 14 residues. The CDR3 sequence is CASSLAGAPSGYTF. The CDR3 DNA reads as TGTGCCAGCAGCTTGGCGGGGGCCCCAAGTGGCTACACCTTC. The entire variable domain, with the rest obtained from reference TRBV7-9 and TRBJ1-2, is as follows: DTGVSQNPRHKITKRGQNVTFRCDPISEHNRLYWYRQTLGQGPEFLTYFQNEAQLEKSRLLSDRFSAERPKGSFSTLEIQRTEQGDSAMYLCASSLAGAPSGYTFGSGTRLTVV.